Each of the 23 T cell receptor beta chains below was sequenced from the same sample in a study of cytomegalovirus exposure and HLA in healthy donors. The primer mix had 60 Vbeta and 13 Jbeta primers. The data were produced by immunoSEQ multiplex PCR, yet TCRdb's version contains in-frame clones alone and is incomplete. Here the sample spans 200,000 or so clones, roughly 80% being singletons. Sequenced: PBMCs. The receptors stem from a woman in her forties or fifties in good health and CMV-seropositive.

This chain connects TRBV6-5 to TRBJ2-2; unclear D gene. Trimming pared 4 bases from V and 8 bases from J, leaving 8 bases between. This CDR3 has 12 amino acids. In germline, CDR1 is MNHEY, CDR2 SVGAGI. The CDR3: CASSFLGGELFF. The CDR3 nucleotides are TGTGCCAGCAGTTTCCTCGGGGGGGAGCTGTTTTTT.

This chain joins TRBV9 and TRBJ2-2; D remains ambiguous. The CDR3 is 13 residues long. V was trimmed by 0 bases and J by 6 bases, leaving 6 bases between them. The germline CDR1 and CDR2 sequences are SGDLS and YYNGEE. CDR3 amino acids: CASSVDLPGELFF. CDR3 DNA sequence: TGTGCCAGCAGCGTAGACTTACCCGGGGAGCTGTTTTTT.

This clone has a handful of counts. This rearrangement joins TRBV9 to TRBJ2-1, with D unresolved. The CDR3 covers 16 residues. Germline CDR1 SGDLS, CDR2 YYNGEE. V was trimmed by 0 bases and J by 1 base, leaving 11 bases between them. This CDR3 is CASSVGGDLSYNEQFF. In nucleotides, the CDR3 is TGTGCCAGCAGCGTAGGAGGCGATCTTTCCTACAATGAGCAGTTCTTC.

This clone came up a few times. The chain employs TRBV19 and TRBJ1-1, with 7 bases aligning to TRBD1. Germline V CDR1 and CDR2: LNHDA, SQIVND (reference sequence). After removal of 4 bases from V and 2 bases from J, the junction contained 1 base not matched to a gene. The CDR3 is 13 amino acids. This chain's CDR3 is CASSRQGNTEAFF. As DNA, the CDR3 is TGTGCCAGTAGTAGACAGGGTAACACTGAAGCTTTCTTT.

The chain recombines TRBV7-9 with TRBJ1-2, with D perhaps matching TRBD1 (5 bases). Germline values: CDR1 SEHNR, CDR2 FQNEAQ (reference sequence). The CDR3 is made up of 14 amino acids. The V end lost 4 bases, the J end lost 5 bases, and 14 bases lay between the germline ends. CDR3: CASSSSKGHYGYTF. The CDR3 DNA reads TGTGCCAGCAGCTCTTCGAAGGGGCATTATGGCTACACCTTC.

The gene calls are TRBV6-5 and TRBJ1-4, with D uncertain. CDR1 and CDR2 (germline): MNHEY, SVGAGI. V shed 2 bases and J shed 7 bases, with 14 bases lying between them. The CDR3 contains 15 residues. The CDR3 nucleotides are TGTGCCAGCAGTTACCGTACAGCTCCTCCTGAAAAACTGTTTTTT. Amino acid sequence: CASSYRTAPPEKLFF.

The chain links TRBV7-9 to TRBJ2-1, with TRBD2 matching 10 bases. The CDR3 is 15 residues long. The V gene end was trimmed by 5 bases and the J gene end by 10 bases; junction bases not matched to a gene: 11. Germline CDR1 and CDR2: SEHNR and FQNEAQ (reference sequence). CDR3 residues: CASSQASGGAKEQFF. In DNA, the CDR3 is TGTGCCAGCAGCCAAGCAAGCGGGGGGGCCAAGGAGCAGTTCTTC.

Ten or more counts support this clone. CDR3 nucleotide sequence: TGTGCCAGCAGTTTACTCGATGAGCAGTTCTTC. It translates to CASSLLDEQFF. The chain is built from TRBV28 and TRBJ2-1; D uncertain. V was cut by 2 bases and J by 8 bases, with 4 bases left in between. Germline lookup yields CDR1 MDHEN and CDR2 SYDVKM. The CDR3 is 11 amino acids.

This sequence joins TRBV4-3 and TRBJ2-1; TRBD2 aligns across 7 bases. This CDR3 contains 16 residues. CDR1 and CDR2 (germline): LGHNA, YSLEER. With 1 base clipped from V and 7 bases from J, the junction kept 10 bases outside the gene matches. The CDR3 is CASSQGYQRGLNEQFF. DNA for the CDR3: TGCGCCAGCAGCCAAGGTTACCAGCGGGGATTAAATGAGCAGTTCTTC.

The rearrangement links TRBV10-1 to TRBJ1-3; D unresolved. V dropped 5 bases and J dropped 3 bases, with 8 bases sitting between them. Germline CDR1 is WNHNN and CDR2 is SYGVQD (reference sequence). This CDR3 has 13 residues. CDR3: CASSRGYGNTIYF. The CDR3 DNA sequence: TGCGCCAGCAGTCGAGGGTATGGAAACACCATATATTTT.

V usage is TRBV7-8 and J usage is TRBJ2-7; 7 bases match TRBD1. Trimming at V came to 5 bases and at J to 2 bases, leaving 12 bases not matched to a gene. The length of the CDR3 is 16 residues. In germline, CDR1 is SGHVS, CDR2 FQNEAQ. The CDR3 nucleotides are TGTGCCAGCAGCCAGGACAGGCCAACTCCCACCTACGAGCAGTACTTC. It yields the protein CASSQDRPTPTYEQYF.

This clone has only one observation. CDR3 nucleotides: TGCGCCAGCAGTGAGTCCGTAGTTCGAAATGAGCAGTTCTTC. Translating gives CASSESVVRNEQFF. The rearrangement joins TRBV10-1 to TRBJ2-1, with D unclear. V lost 0 bases, J lost 7 bases, and 10 bases lay in between. The CDR3 is 14 amino acids. Germline V lookup: CDR1 WNHNN, CDR2 SYGVQD (reference sequence).

This chain uses TRBV11-2 with TRBJ2-2; 10 nucleotides match TRBD1. CDR1 is SGHAT, CDR2 FQNNGV, per germline. Unmatched junction bases numbered 3, after V lost 1 base and J lost 4 bases. This CDR3 region has 16 residues. Here the CDR3 reads CASSLGQGAFTGELFF. The CDR3 DNA sequence: TGTGCCAGCAGCTTAGGACAGGGGGCCTTCACCGGGGAGCTGTTTTTT.

The sample holds one count of this clone. The chain couples TRBV4-2 to TRBJ2-3; 9 bases align to TRBD2. V lost 0 bases to trimming and J lost 4 bases; unmatched junction nucleotides: 11. CDR1 is LGHNA and CDR2 is YNFKEQ in the germline V gene. The CDR3 runs 18 residues. This CDR3 is CASSQDRGGRANADTQYF. The CDR3 nucleotides read TGTGCCAGCAGCCAAGATCGGGGCGGGAGGGCCAACGCAGATACGCAGTATTTT.

V and J are TRBV6-1 and TRBJ1-1; D perhaps matches TRBD1 (5 bases). Trimming pared 4 bases from V and 2 bases from J, leaving 14 bases between. Per the germline V gene, CDR1 is MNHNS and CDR2 is SASEGT. The length of the CDR3 is 15 residues. CDR3 loop: CASSGGGIGNTEAFF. The DNA for the CDR3 is TGTGCCAGCAGTGGCGGGGGGATAGGAAACACTGAAGCTTTCTTT.

This chain uses TRBV28 with TRBJ1-1; 10 bases are shared with TRBD1. Per the germline V gene, CDR1 is MDHEN and CDR2 is SYDVKM. The CDR3 covers 13 residues. V lost 5 bases and J lost 5; bases outside the gene matches: 2. The CDR3 spells CASSDRGPTEAFF. The DNA of the CDR3 is TGTGCCAGCAGTGACAGGGGGCCTACTGAAGCTTTCTTT.

This clone has only one observation. The chain uses TRBV6-5 and TRBJ1-1; 7 bases are shared with TRBD1. CDR1 is MNHEY and CDR2 is SVGAGI in the germline V gene. This CDR3 contains 12 residues. After removal of 2 bases from V and 11 bases from J, the junction contained 5 bases not matched to a gene. The CDR3 loop reads CASSYEGGDAFF. The DNA of the CDR3 is TGTGCCAGCAGTTACGAAGGGGGCGACGCTTTCTTT.

This rearrangement joins TRBV11-3 to TRBJ2-1; D unresolved. CDR3 length equals 15 residues. Germline loops: CDR1 SGHNT, CDR2 YENEEA. With 5 bases removed from V and 4 bases from J, the gap between germline ends came to 15 bases. The CDR3 nucleotides read TGTGCCAGCAGCATAGGCACGCGGAGTTACAATGAGCAGTTCTTC. This translates into CASSIGTRSYNEQFF. The full variable domain, with the rest looked up from reference TRBV11-3 and TRBJ2-1, is EAGVVQSPRYKIIEKKQPVAFWCNPISGHNTLYWYLQNLGQGPELLIRYENEEAVDDSQLPKDRFSAERLKGVDSTLKIQPAELGDSAVYLCASSIGTRSYNEQFFGPGTRLTVL.

This chain connects TRBV5-1 to TRBJ2-2, with D possibly being TRBD2 (6 bases). Trimming took 0 bases from V and 3 from J, leaving 6 bases between them. This CDR3 comprises 14 residues. Germline CDR1 and CDR2: SGHRS and YFSETQ. The DNA of the CDR3 is TGCGCCAGCAGCTTGGGCGGGGACACCGGGGAGCTGTTTTTT. This sequence encodes CASSLGGDTGELFF.

The chain employs TRBV28 and TRBJ1-4; unclear D gene. Germline-derived CDR1 and CDR2 are MDHEN and SYDVKM. CDR3 length equals 14 residues. V was cut by 3 bases and J by 0 bases, with 5 bases left in between. The CDR3 here is CASSFESTNEKLFF. The CDR3 coding sequence is TGTGCCAGCAGTTTCGAGTCAACTAATGAAAAACTGTTTTTT.

The rearrangement links TRBV18 to TRBJ2-7, with 7 nucleotides matching TRBD1. This CDR3 has 15 residues. CDR1 KGHSH and CDR2 LQKENI come from the germline V gene. The V segment lost 2 bases and the J segment 3 bases; nucleotides outside the gene matches: 7. The CDR3 nucleotides read TGTGCCAGCTCACCAAGTAGGGACAGAGGCTACGAGCAGTACTTC. As protein: CASSPSRDRGYEQYF.

V gene TRBV28 combines with J gene TRBJ2-5; a possible D gene is TRBD2 (5 bases). This CDR3 spans 12 amino acids. Trimming shortened V by 5 bases and J by 2 bases, and 6 bases separated the two germline ends. Germline V gives CDR1 MDHEN, CDR2 SYDVKM. This CDR3 is CASSRLQETQYF. The CDR3 nucleotides read TGTGCCAGCAGTAGACTACAAGAGACCCAGTACTTC.

The V and J genes are TRBV6-5 and TRBJ2-7; a possible D gene is TRBD1 (5 bases). The V gene's germline CDR1 is MNHEY and CDR2 SVGAGI. The CDR3 runs to 14 residues. V was trimmed by 0 bases and J by 7 bases, leaving 13 bases between them. For the CDR3, the DNA is TGTGCCAGCAGTTACTCATGGGAAAAGGGGGAGCAGTACTTC. Protein: CASSYSWEKGEQYF.